The T cell receptor beta chain under discussion was sequenced for a study of blood T cells in healthy people across ages. Per sample, no less than 5 micrograms of total RNA were extracted. This clonotype came up once. Antigen specificity is unknown. Germline CDR1 and CDR2: SGHNT and YENEEA. The CDR3 totals 14 residues. Points from the study as a whole: Without sorted subsets, naive and antigen-experienced compartments could not be conclusively compared. A greater number of naive CD4+ cells and higher diversity distinguished long-lived donors from aged donors. Per million T cells, the diversity of TCR beta decreased roughly linearly as age advanced.

Sample-barcoded 5' priming and a J-beta primer mix drove a second PCR of about 6 to 11 cycles. A single record per CDR3 protein comes from TCRdb applying MiXCR to the 5' RACE reads. The sample consists of around 500,000 distinct CDR3 sequences, 45% to 55% of them appearing once. The sequencing input was blood. The chain links TRBV11-3 to TRBJ2-4, with 9 bases that match TRBD2. The J call may be faulty, since TRBJ2-5 better matches the DNA end. The receptor was derived from a man of 80 years or more in good health. The DNA of the CDR3 is TGTGCCAGCAGCTTGTTAGCGGGAGACCAGACCCAGTACTTC. This sequence encodes CASSLLAGDQTQYF.